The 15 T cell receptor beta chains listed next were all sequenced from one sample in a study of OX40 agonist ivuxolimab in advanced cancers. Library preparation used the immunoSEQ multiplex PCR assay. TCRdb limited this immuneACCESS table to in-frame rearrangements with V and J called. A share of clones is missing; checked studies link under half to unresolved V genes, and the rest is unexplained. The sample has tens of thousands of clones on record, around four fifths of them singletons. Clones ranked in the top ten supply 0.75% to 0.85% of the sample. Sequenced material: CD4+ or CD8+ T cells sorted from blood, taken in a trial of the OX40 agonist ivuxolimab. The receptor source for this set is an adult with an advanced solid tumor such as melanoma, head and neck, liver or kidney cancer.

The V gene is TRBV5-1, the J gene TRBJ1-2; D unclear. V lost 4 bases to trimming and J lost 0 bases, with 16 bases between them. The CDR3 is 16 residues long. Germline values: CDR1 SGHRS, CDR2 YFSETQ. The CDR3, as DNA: TGCGCCAGCAGCCCCGCCAGCAGGCACGCTAACTATGGCTACACCTTC. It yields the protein CASSPASRHANYGYTF. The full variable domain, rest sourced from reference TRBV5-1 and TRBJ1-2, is KAGVTQTPRYLIKTRGQQVTLSCSPISGHRSVSWYQQTPGQGLQFLFEYFSETQRNKGNFPGRFSGRQFSNSRSEMNVSTLELGDSALYLCASSPASRHANYGYTFGSGTRLTVV.

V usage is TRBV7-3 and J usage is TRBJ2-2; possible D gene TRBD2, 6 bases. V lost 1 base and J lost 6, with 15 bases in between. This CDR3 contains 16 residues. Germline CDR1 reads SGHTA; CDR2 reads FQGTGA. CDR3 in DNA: TGTGCCAGCAGCTTAAATTTCGGTGGGAGGCCCGGGGAGCTGTTTTTT. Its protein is CASSLNFGGRPGELFF.

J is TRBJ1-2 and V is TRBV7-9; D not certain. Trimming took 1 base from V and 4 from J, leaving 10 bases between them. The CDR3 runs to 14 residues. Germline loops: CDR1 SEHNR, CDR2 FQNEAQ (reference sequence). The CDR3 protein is CASSLEVPGYGYTF. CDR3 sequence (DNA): TGTGCCAGCAGCTTAGAGGTCCCCGGCTATGGCTACACCTTC.

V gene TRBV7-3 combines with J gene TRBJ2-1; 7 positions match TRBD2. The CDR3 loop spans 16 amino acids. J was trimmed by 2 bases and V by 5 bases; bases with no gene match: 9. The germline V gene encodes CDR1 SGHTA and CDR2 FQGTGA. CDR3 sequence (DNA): TGTGCCAGCAGCCTCCGGGGGGACCAACCCTACAATGAGCAGTTCTTC. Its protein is CASSLRGDQPYNEQFF. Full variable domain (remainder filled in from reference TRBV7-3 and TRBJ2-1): GAGVSQTPSNKVTEKGKYVELRCDPISGHTALYWYRQSLGQGPEFLIYFQGTGAADDSGLPNDRFFAVRPEGSVSTLKIQRTERGDSAVYLCASSLRGDQPYNEQFFGPGTRLTVL.

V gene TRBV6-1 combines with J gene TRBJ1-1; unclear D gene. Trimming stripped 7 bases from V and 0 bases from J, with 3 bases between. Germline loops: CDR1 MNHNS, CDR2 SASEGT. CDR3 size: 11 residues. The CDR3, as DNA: TGTGCCAGCACCTTGAACACTGAAGCTTTCTTT. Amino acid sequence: CASTLNTEAFF.

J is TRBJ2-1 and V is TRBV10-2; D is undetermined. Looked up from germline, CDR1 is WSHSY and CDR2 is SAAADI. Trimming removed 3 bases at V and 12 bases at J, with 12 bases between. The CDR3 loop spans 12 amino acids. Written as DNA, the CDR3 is TGCGCCAGCAGTGATGGAAGGGTAGGGCAGTTCTTC. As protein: CASSDGRVGQFF.

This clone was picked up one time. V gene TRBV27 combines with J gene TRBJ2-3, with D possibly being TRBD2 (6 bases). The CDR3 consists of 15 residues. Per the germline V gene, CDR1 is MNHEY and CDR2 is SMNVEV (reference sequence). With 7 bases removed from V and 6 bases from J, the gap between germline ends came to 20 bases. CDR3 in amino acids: CASNALAEGSDTQYF. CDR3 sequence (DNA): TGTGCCAGCAATGCACTAGCTGAAGGTTCGGATACGCAGTATTTT.

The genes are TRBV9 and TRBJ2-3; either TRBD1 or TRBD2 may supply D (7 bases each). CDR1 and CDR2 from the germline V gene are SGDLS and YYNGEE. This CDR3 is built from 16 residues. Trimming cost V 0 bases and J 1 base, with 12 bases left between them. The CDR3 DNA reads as TGTGCCAGCAGCGTAGAGACAGGGAGGGGCACAGATACGCAGTATTTT. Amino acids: CASSVETGRGTDTQYF. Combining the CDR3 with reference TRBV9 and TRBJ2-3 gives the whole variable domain DSGVTQTPKHLITATGQRVTLRCSPRSGDLSVYWYQQSLDQGLQFLIQYYNGEERAKGNILERFSAQQFPDLHSELNLSSLELGDSALYFCASSVETGRGTDTQYFGPGTRLTVL.

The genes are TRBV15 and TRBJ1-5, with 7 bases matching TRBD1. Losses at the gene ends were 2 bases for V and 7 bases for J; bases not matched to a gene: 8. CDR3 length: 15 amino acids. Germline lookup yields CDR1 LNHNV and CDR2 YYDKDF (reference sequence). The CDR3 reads CATSRNPGGRQPQHF. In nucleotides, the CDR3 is TGTGCCACCAGCAGAAACCCAGGGGGTCGGCAGCCCCAGCATTTT.

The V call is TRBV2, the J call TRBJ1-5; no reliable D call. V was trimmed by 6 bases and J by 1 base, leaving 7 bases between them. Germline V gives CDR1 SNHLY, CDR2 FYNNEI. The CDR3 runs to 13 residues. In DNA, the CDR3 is TGTGCCAGCAGCGGCCAAAGCAATCAGCCCCAGCATTTT. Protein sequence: CASSGQSNQPQHF.

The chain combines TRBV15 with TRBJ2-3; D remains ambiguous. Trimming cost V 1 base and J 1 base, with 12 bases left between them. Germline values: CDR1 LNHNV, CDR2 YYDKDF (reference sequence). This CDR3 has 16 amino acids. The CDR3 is CATSRGLTSGTDTQYF. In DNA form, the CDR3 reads TGTGCCACCAGCAGAGGCCTGACTTCAGGCACAGATACGCAGTATTTT.

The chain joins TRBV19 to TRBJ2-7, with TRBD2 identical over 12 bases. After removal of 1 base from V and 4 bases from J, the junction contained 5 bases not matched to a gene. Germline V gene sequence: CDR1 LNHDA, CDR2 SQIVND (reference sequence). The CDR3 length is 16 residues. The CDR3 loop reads CASSIVRTSGVYEQYF. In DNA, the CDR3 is TGTGCCAGTAGTATAGTTCGGACTAGCGGGGTGTACGAGCAGTACTTC.

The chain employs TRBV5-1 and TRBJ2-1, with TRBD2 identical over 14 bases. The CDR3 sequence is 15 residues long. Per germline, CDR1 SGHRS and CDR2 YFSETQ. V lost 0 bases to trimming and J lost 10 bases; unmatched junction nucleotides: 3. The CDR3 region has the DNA TGCGCCAGCAGCTTGGGAGGACTAGCGGGGGGAGAGCAGTTCTTC. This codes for CASSLGGLAGGEQFF.

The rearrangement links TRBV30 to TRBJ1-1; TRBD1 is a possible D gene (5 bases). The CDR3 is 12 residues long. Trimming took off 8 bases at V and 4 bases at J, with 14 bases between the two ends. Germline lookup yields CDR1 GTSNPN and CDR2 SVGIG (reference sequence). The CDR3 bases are TGTGCCAGAACTGGGGGTGGCACTGAAGCTTTCTTT. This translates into CARTGGGTEAFF. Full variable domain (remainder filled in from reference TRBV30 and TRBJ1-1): SQTIHQWPATLVQPVGSPLSLECTVEGTSNPNLYWYRQAAGRGLQLLFYSVGIGQISSEVPQNLSASRPQDRQFILSSKKLLLSDSGFYLCARTGGGTEAFFGQGTRLTVV.

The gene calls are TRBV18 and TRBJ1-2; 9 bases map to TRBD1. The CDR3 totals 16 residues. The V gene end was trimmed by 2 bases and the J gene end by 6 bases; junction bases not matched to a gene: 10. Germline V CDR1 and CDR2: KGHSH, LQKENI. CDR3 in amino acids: CASSPRDREVSDGYTF. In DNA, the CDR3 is TGTGCCAGCTCACCAAGGGACAGGGAGGTCTCGGATGGCTACACCTTC.